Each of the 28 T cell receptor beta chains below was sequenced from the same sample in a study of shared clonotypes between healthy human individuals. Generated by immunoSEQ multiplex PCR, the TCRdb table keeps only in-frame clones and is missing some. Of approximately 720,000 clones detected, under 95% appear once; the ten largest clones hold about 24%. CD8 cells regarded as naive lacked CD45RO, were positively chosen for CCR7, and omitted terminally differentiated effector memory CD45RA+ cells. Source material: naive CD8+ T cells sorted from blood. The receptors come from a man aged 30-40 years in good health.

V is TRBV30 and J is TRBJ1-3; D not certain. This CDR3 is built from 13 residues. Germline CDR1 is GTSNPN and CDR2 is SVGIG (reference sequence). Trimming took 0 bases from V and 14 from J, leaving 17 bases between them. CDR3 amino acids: CAWSVGGPIGVYF. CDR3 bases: TGTGCCTGGAGTGTAGGCGGACCAATAGGCGTATATTTT. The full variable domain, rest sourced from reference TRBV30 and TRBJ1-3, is SQTIHQWPATLVQPVGSPLSLECTVEGTSNPNLYWYRQAAGRGLQLLFYSVGIGQISSEVPQNLSASRPQDRQFILSSKKLLLSDSGFYLCAWSVGGPIGVYFGEGSWLTVV.

The DNA of the CDR3 is TGTGCCAGCAGTGGTGGACTAGCGGGAGGTAGCTCCTACGAGCAGTACTTC. This codes for CASSGGLAGGSSYEQYF. This chain connects TRBV2 to TRBJ2-7, with 14 bases matching TRBD2. After removal of 4 bases from V and 0 bases from J, the junction contained 5 bases not matched to a gene. This CDR3 is built from 17 residues. The V gene's germline CDR1 is SNHLY and CDR2 FYNNEI.

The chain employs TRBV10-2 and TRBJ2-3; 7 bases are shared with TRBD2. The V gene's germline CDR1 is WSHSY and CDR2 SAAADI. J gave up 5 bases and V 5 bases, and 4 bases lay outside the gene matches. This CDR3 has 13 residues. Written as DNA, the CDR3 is TGCGCCAGCAGTTGGATAGCGGGAGATACGCAGTATTTT. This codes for CASSWIAGDTQYF.

The CDR3 region is CASSLPLGEWNEQFF. The DNA for the CDR3 is TGTGCCAGCTCACTACCCTTGGGGGAGTGGAATGAGCAGTTCTTC. The chain employs TRBV18 and TRBJ2-1; the D call may be TRBD1 or TRBD2 (5 bases each). V lost 4 bases to trimming and J lost 7 bases, with 17 bases between them. Germline loops: CDR1 KGHSH, CDR2 LQKENI. The CDR3 consists of 15 residues.

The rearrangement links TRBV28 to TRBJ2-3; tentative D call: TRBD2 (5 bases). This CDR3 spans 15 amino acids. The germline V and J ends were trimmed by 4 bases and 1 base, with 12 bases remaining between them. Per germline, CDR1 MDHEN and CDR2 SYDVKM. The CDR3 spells CASSSEEDGTDTQYF. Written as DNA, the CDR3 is TGTGCCAGCAGTTCCGAGGAGGACGGCACAGATACGCAGTATTTT.

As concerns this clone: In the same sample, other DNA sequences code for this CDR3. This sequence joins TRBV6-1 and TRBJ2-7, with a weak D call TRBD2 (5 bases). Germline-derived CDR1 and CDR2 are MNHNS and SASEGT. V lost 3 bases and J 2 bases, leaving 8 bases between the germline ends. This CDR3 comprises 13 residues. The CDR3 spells CASSEEVAYEQYF. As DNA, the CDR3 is TGTGCCAGCAGTGAGGAGGTTGCCTACGAGCAGTACTTC.

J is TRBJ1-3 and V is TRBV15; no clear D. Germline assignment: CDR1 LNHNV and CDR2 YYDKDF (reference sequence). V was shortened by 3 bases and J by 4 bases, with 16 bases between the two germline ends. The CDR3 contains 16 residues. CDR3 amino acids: CATSRGRIEAGNTIYF. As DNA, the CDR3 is TGTGCCACCAGCAGGGGCAGAATCGAAGCGGGAAACACCATATATTTT.

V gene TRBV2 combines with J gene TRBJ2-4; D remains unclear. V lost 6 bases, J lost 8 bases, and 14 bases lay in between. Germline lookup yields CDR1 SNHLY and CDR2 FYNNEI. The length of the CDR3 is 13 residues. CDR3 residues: CASRERTEDIQYF. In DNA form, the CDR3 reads TGTGCCAGCAGGGAACGGACCGAGGACATTCAGTACTTC.

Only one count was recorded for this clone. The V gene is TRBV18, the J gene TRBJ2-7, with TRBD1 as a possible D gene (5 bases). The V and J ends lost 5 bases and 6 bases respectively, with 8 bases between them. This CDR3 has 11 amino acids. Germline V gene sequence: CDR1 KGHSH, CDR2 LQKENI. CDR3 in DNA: TGTGCCAGCTCAGAAAGGGGCGAGCAGTACTTC. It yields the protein CASSERGEQYF.

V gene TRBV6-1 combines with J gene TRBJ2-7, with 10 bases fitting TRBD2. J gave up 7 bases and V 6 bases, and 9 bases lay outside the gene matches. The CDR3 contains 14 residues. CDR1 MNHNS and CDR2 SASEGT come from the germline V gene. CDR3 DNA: TGTGCCAGCAGGGCTACTAGCGGGATAACTGAGCAGTACTTC. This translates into CASRATSGITEQYF.

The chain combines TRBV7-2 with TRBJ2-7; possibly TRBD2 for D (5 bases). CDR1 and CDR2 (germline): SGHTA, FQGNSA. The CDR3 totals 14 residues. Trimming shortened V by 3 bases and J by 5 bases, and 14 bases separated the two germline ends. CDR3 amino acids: CASSLDAGADEQYF. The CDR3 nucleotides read TGTGCCAGCAGCTTGGATGCAGGAGCGGACGAGCAGTACTTC.

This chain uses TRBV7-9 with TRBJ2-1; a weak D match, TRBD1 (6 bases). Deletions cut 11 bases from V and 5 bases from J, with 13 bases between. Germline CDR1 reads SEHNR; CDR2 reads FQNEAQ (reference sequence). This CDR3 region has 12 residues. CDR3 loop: CASLRTDNEQFF. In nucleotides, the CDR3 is TGTGCCTCCCTCCGGACAGACAATGAGCAGTTCTTC.

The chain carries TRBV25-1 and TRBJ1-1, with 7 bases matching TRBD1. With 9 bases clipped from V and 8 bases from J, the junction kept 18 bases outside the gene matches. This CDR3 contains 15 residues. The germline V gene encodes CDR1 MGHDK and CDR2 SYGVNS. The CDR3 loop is CASALAGTATIEAFF. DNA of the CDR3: TGTGCCAGTGCCCTCGCCGGGACAGCTACTATCGAAGCTTTCTTT. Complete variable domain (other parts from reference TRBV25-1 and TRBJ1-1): EADIYQTPRYLVIGTGKKITLECSQTMGHDKMYWYQQDPGMELHLIHYSYGVNSTEKGDLSSESTVSRIRTEHFPLTLESARPSHTSQYLCASALAGTATIEAFFGQGTRLTVV.

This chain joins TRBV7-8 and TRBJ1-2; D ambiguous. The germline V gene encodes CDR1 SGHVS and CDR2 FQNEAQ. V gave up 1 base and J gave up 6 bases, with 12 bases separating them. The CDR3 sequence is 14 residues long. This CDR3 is CASSLGYSADGYTF. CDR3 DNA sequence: TGTGCCAGCAGCTTAGGGTACAGCGCTGATGGCTACACCTTC.

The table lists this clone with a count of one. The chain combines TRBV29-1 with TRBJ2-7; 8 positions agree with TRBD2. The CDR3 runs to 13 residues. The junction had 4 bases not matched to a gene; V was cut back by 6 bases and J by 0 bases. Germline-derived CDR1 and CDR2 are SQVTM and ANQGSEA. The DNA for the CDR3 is TGCAGCGTGGTAGCGGGGAGCTCCTACGAGCAGTACTTC. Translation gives CSVVAGSSYEQYF.

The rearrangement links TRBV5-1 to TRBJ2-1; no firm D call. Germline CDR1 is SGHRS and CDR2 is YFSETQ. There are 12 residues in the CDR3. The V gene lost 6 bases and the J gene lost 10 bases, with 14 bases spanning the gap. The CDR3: CASTESSREQFF. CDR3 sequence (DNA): TGCGCCAGCACCGAATCGTCACGGGAGCAGTTCTTC. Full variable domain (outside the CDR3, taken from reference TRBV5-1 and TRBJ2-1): KAGVTQTPRYLIKTRGQQVTLSCSPISGHRSVSWYQQTPGQGLQFLFEYFSETQRNKGNFPGRFSGRQFSNSRSEMNVSTLELGDSALYLCASTESSREQFFGPGTRLTVL.

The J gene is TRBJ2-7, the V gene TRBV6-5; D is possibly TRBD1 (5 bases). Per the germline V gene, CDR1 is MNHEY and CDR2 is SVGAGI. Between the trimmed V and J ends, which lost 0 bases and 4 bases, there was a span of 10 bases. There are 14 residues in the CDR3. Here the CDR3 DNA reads TGTGCCAGCAGTTACTCTATGGGGCGTTACGAGCAGTACTTC. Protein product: CASSYSMGRYEQYF.

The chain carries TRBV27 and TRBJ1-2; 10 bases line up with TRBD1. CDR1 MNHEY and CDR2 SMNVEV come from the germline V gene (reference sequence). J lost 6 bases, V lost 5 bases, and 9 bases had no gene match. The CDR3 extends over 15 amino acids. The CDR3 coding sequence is TGTGCCAGCAGTCCCATAGGGACAGGGGCTGATGGCTACACCTTC. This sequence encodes CASSPIGTGADGYTF.

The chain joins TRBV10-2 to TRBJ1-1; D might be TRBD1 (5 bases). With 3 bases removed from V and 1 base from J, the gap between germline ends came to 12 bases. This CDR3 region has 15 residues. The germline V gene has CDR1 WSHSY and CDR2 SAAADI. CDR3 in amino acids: CASSETGPTNTEAFF. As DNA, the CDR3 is TGCGCCAGCAGTGAAACGGGACCAACGAACACTGAAGCTTTCTTT.

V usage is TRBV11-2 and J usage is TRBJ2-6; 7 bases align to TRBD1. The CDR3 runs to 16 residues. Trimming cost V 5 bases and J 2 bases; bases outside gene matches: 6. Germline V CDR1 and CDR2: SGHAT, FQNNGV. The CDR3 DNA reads TGTGCCAGCAGCCCGATTGGACAGGCTGGGGCCAACGTCCTGACTTTC. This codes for CASSPIGQAGANVLTF.

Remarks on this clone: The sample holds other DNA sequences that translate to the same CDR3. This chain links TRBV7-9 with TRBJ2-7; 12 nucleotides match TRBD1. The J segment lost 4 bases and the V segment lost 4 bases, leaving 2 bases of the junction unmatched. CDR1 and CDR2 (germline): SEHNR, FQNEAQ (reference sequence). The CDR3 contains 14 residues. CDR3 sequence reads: CASSSGQGAYEQYF. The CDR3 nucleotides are TGTGCCAGCAGCTCGGGACAGGGGGCATACGAGCAGTACTTC.

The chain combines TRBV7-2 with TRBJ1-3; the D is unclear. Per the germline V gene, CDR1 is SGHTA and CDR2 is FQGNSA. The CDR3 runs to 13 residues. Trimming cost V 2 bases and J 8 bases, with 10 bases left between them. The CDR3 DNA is TGTGCCAGCAGCTTACGGGAACGGGACACCATATATTTT. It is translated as CASSLRERDTIYF.

The CDR3 region is CASSVEGAGYSTDTQYF. DNA for the CDR3: TGTGCCAGCAGCGTAGAGGGGGCGGGCTATAGCACAGATACGCAGTATTTT. V usage is TRBV9 and J usage is TRBJ2-3, with TRBD1 matching over 7 bases. From germline, CDR1 is SGDLS and CDR2 YYNGEE. The ends lost 0 bases at V and 0 bases at J; junction bases unmatched: 7. The CDR3 contains 17 residues.

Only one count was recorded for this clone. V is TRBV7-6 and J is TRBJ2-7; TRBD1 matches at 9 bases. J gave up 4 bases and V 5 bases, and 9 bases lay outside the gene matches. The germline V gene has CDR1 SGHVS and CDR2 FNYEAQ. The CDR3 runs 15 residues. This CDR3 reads CASSPRTGVGYEQYF. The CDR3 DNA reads TGTGCCAGCAGCCCCCGGACAGGGGTAGGTTACGAGCAGTACTTC. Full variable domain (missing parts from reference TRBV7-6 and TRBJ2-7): GAGVSQSPRYKVTKRGQDVALRCDPISGHVSLYWYRQALGQGPEFLTYFNYEAQQDKSGLPNDRFSAERPEGSISTLTIQRTEQRDSAMYRCASSPRTGVGYEQYFGPGTRLTVT.

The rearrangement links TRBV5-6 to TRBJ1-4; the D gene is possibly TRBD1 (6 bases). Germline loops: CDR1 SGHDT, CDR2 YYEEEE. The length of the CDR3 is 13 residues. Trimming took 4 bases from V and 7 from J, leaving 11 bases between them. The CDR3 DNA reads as TGTGCCAGCAGCCTGGGACACCTTGAAAAACTGTTTTTT. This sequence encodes CASSLGHLEKLFF.

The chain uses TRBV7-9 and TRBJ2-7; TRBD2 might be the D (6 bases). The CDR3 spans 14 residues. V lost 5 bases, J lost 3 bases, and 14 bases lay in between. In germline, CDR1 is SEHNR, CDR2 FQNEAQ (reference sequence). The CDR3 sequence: CASSRDSGVYEQYF. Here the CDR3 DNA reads TGTGCCAGCAGCCGGGACTCCGGAGTCTACGAGCAGTACTTC.

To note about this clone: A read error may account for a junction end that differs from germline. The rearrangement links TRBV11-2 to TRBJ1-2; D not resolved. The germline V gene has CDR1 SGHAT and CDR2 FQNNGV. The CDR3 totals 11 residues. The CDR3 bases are TGTGCCAGCAGCTTAGGGTTCAGAGTAGCCTTC. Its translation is CASSLGFRVAF.

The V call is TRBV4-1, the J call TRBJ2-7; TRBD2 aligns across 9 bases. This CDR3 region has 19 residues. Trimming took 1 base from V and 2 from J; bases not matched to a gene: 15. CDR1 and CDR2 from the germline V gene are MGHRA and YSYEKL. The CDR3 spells CASSQGGGLAPGRAYEQYF. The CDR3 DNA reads TGCGCCAGCAGCCAAGGGGGAGGACTAGCGCCAGGTAGAGCCTACGAGCAGTACTTC.